This T cell receptor beta chain was sequenced for a study of control samples from healthy donors and cancer patients. This CDR3 has 15 amino acids. The ends were cut back, 3 bases at V and 7 bases at J, with 16 bases in the middle. CDR1 and CDR2 from the germline V gene are SGHDT and YYEEEE. Profiling relied on immunoSEQ multiplex PCR, and the TCRdb table lists in-frame clones only, not all of them. The data show approximately 190,000 clones, approximately 91% seen once. Material: blood. The chain couples TRBV5-6 to TRBJ1-4; TRBD1 might be the D (5 bases). This receptor was identified in a man between 25 and 39 years old in good health. CDR3 DNA: TGTGCCAGCAGCTGGGGCAGCCGCACGTCTGAAAAACTGTTTTTT. Its protein product is CASSWGSRTSEKLFF.